This is a list of T cell receptor beta chains from one sample in a study of tumor-infiltrating lymphocytes in primary liver carcinoma. From the multiplex PCR reads, TCRdb called clonotypes with MiXCR, one entry per CDR3 protein. The table records just under 95,000 distinct CDR3 sequences, 68% of them present only once. Specimen: tumor-adjacent normal liver tissue. The receptor set was obtained from a man aged 35 to 55 with primary liver carcinoma and hepatitis B virus infection. CDR3s leave out the opening cysteine and the closing phenylalanine or tryptophan. Expanded clones get a size class; other rows say once, few or many, or leave the size out.

TRBJ2-7,-,TRBV29-1,IVAGQGLTYDQY
TRBJ2-4,-,TRBV11-2,VSSAMGDTDIRY
TRBJ2-1,-,TRBV6-5,ASRRGLGGSYNEQL
TRBJ2-7,few,TRBV9,ASSVRGGGEQY
TRBJ2-1,-,TRBV6-5,VSNYAAVLYDEQF
TRBJ2-2,-,TRBV11-2,ASSPNMGQSNTGELF
TRBJ1-3,-,TRBV11-2,ASSGRTGGRGNTIY
TRBJ2-5,-,TRBV11-2,ASNPSIGTGETQY
TRBJ2-4,-,TRBV4-1,ASSLGSAAQENIQY
TRBJ2-2,many,TRBV12-3/TRBV12-4,ASSSRGDRDTGELF
TRBJ1-2,-,TRBV28,ASRGWDRVMHGYT
TRBJ2-3,medium-sized,TRBV11-1,ASSLFRREVIGDTQY
TRBJ1-6,-,TRBV28,ASSLSGLNTPLH
TRBJ2-5,-,TRBV10-3,DISESARETQY
TRBJ2-7,-,TRBV11-2,APGTGVHKQY
TRBJ2-7,-,TRBV14,ASNQDSSYEQY
TRBJ2-3,-,TRBV20-1,STSTAGANIDTQY
TRBJ2-5,few,TRBV7-2,ASSFSGRGETQY
TRBJ2-5,many,TRBV5-1,ASSLTQETQY
TRBJ2-7,once,TRBV5-4,ASSGQGGYDQY
TRBJ2-1,many,TRBV13,ASSFGVNEQF
TRBJ1-1,many,TRBV10-3,AISDLGQEAF
TRBJ2-5,-,TRBV11-2,TSGGQGTARETQY
TRBJ2-3,medium-sized,TRBV11-2,ASSLGTGGDTQY
TRBJ2-7,many,TRBV13,ASSLRTGYEQY
TRBJ1-6,-,TRBV7-9,ASSQTPYAYNSPLH
-,-,TRBV7-8,ASSLVTGLASTDTQH
TRBJ1-1,many,TRBV6-5,ASSYGGTNTEAF
TRBJ1-1,many,TRBV12-3/TRBV12-4,ASSLFRDGNTEAF
TRBJ1-2,-,TRBV28,ASRSGSNYGYT
TRBJ2-7,-,TRBV11-2,ASSLTDGAYEHY
TRBJ2-7,-,TRBV12-3/TRBV12-4,ASGLAFTSYEQY
TRBJ2-2,-,TRBV12-3/TRBV12-4,ASSTGTAYAGELF
TRBJ2-7,many,TRBV5-5,ASSSRDGSYEQY
TRBJ2-7,-,TRBV11-2,ASSLDPSEYEQY
TRBJ2-3,few,TRBV7-9,ASSLRTSDITDTQY
TRBJ1-1,few,TRBV7-9,ASSPGGSAEAF
TRBJ2-1,many,TRBV7-8,ASSLGGLNEQF
TRBJ2-3,few,TRBV19,ATRKSDTQY
TRBJ2-3,-,TRBV5-1,ASSLVDRDGIDTQY
TRBJ2-3,-,TRBV7-9,ASSLGDRHPVTDTQY
TRBJ2-3,many,TRBV6-5,ASSLEGSHGTQY
TRBJ1-2,-,TRBV28,ASSLQGRGYT
TRBJ1-4,many,TRBV28,ASSLSQLNEKLF